This T cell receptor beta chain was documented in a study of blood T cell repertoires in COVID-19. Study details: PBMCs, B-cell-depleted T cells, or T cells were the source of the cDNA or gDNA that made up the material.

Per the study methods: Using reference gene primer amplification, nucleated cell counts were estimated. The protocol was immunoSEQ multiplex PCR, while the TCRdb copy is restricted to in-frame clones and leaves out a portion. V and J calls and clone size are copied from that table; D and trimming were computed from the DNA. The sample contains over 90,000 clones, roughly 86% of which appear only once. The CDR3 has 17 residues. Trimming removed 0 bases from V and 9 bases from J, with 18 bases in between. The germline V gene encodes CDR1 LNHNV and CDR2 YYDKDF (reference sequence). The sample consisted of peripheral blood. The chain recombines TRBV15 with TRBJ1-6, with D uncertain. The receptor's source is a man between 45 and 60 years old with active or convalescent COVID-19. CDR3: CATSRDPPGRVGSPLHF. The CDR3 DNA follows: TGTGCCACCAGCAGAGATCCCCCCGGGCGGGTCGGTTCACCCCTCCACTTT.